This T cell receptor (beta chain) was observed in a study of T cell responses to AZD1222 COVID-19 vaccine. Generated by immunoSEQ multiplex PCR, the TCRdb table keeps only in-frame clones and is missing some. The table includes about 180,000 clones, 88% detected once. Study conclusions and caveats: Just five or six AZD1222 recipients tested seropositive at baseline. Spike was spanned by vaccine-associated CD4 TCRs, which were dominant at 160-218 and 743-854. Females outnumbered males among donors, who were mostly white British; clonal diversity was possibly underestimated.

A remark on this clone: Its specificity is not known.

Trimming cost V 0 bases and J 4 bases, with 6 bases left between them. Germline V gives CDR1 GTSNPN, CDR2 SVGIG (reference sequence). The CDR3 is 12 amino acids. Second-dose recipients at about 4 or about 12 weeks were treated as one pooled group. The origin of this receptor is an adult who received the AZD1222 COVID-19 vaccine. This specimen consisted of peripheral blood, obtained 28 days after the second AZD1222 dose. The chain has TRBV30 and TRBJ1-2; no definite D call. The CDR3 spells CAWSVTGYGYTF. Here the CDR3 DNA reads TGTGCCTGGAGTGTAACGGGCTATGGCTACACCTTC.